This T cell receptor beta chain was observed in a study of regulatory dendritic cells for organ transplantation. The method was immunoSEQ multiplex PCR; TCRdb's version includes in-frame clones alone and lacks a portion of them. Of more than 10,000 clones listed, less than 80% are singletons. Sorted T cells were CFSE-labeled and cultured less than 6 days with allogeneic regulatory or mature dendritic cells at 1:10. The study, taken as a whole, reports: Between individuals, the alloreactive memory CD8+ T cell pool differed considerably. Regulatory dendritic cells appeared to expand memory CD8+ clones less than mature ones. Memory T cells were less diverse than naive, with memory CD8+ most oligoclonal.

In regard to this clone: Its antigen is unidentified.

The V and J ends lost 4 bases and 4 bases, in that order; junction bases with no gene match: 7. The CDR3 runs 18 residues. CDR1 is MNHEY, CDR2 SMNVEV, per germline (reference sequence). This rearrangement joins TRBV27 to TRBJ2-2; 15 bases map to TRBD2. Sequencing was performed on naive CD8+ T cells from blood cultured with dendritic cells. Sample subset: CD45RA+ naive T cells. This clonotype was sampled from a human donor in good health. CDR3 DNA: TGTGCCAGCAGTTCCCGGACTAGCGGGGGGGCCGGCACCGGGGAGCTGTTTTTT. Protein: CASSSRTSGGAGTGELFF.